This T cell receptor (beta chain) was identified in a study of technical replicates of blood from a handful of donors. CDR3 size: 15 residues. Germline CDR1 and CDR2: SEHNR and FQNEAQ (reference sequence). Trimming stripped 3 bases from V and 1 base from J, with 9 bases between. Here immunoSEQ multiplex PCR was the method, and the copy in TCRdb shows in-frame clones only, minus some. The table has tens of thousands of clones, roughly 95% seen once. Sequenced input: T cells isolated from PBMCs. The chain uses TRBV7-9 and TRBJ2-2, with D unclear. The receptor's source is a human donor in good health. As DNA, the CDR3 is TGTGCCAGCAGCTTGGCAGTTATGAACACCGGGGAGCTGTTTTTT. Protein product: CASSLAVMNTGELFF.